This TCR beta chain was recorded in a study of beta chain features in type 1 diabetes. Every bit of the isolated RNA underwent reverse transcription, so sequencing read expressed TCRB transcripts. There were approximately 3.5 million reads on average in the naive, central memory and regulatory T cell samples. Only in-frame clones appear in the TCRdb table, and some are missing; sequencing was by immunoSEQ multiplex PCR. This table has about 230,000 clones, 16% appearing once. The germline V gene encodes CDR1 SGDLS and CDR2 YYNGEE. This CDR3 comprises 16 residues. Trimming took off 0 bases at V and 4 bases at J, with 17 bases between the two ends. Study results and limitations: People with Type 1 diabetes carried modestly yet significantly shorter TCRB CDR3s in all four CD4+ subsets.

This clone was found a few times. Its antigen is unknown. Sequenced material: naive CD4+ T cells from blood. This TCR was sampled from a man aged 30 to 39 with type 1 diabetes. The V gene is TRBV9, the J gene TRBJ2-7; maybe TRBD1 (6 bases). The DNA for the CDR3 is TGTGCCAGCAGCGTAGCTACAGGGAAAACAGGGTACGAGCAGTACTTC. The encoded protein is CASSVATGKTGYEQYF.